The entry below gives a single T cell receptor (beta chain) sequence along with its context. Antigen unknown. In the PCR, 60 Vbeta and 13 Jbeta primers were used. Clones were read by immunoSEQ multiplex PCR, and TCRdb kept only the in-frame ones, dropping some. The sample yields about 160,000 clones, 84% seen once. The CDR3 is 16 amino acids. From germline, CDR1 is SGHRS and CDR2 YFSETQ. The trim removed 2 bases at V and 6 bases at J, leaving 9 bases unmatched. This specimen comes from a study of cytomegalovirus exposure and HLA in healthy donors. General observations from the study: In a later analysis, a missense DCLRE1C variant was linked to TCR beta V- and J-gene trimming. TCR beta sequences reportedly predicted most subjects' HLA-A and HLA-B alleles accurately. Despite most TCR sequences being rare, some public TCRs occurred in many donors.

Healthy bone marrow donors made up the cohort. This receptor was taken from a man aged 25 to 40 in good health and CMV-seronegative. The chain combines TRBV5-1 with TRBJ2-1; 9 bases line up with TRBD2. The sample consisted of PBMCs. CDR3 loop: CASSFQGSGGGNEQFF. CDR3 sequence (DNA): TGCGCCAGCAGCTTCCAGGGTAGCGGGGGAGGCAATGAGCAGTTCTTC.